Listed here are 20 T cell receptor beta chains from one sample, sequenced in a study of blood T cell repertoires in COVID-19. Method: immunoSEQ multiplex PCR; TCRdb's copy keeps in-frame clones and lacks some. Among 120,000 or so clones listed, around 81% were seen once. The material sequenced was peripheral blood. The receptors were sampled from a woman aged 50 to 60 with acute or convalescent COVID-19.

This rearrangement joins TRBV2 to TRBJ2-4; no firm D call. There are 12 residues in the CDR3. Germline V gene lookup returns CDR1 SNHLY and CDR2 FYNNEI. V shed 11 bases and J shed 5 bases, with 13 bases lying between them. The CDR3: CAAAERENIQYF. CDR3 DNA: TGTGCCGCCGCGGAGCGAGAAAACATTCAGTACTTC.

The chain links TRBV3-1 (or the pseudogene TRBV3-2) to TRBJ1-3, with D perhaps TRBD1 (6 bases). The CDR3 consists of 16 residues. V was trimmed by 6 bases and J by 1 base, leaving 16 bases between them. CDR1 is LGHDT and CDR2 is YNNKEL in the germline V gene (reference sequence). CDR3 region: CASRQQGQKSGNTIYF. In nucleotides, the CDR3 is TGTGCCAGCAGGCAGCAGGGACAAAAGTCTGGAAACACCATATATTTT.

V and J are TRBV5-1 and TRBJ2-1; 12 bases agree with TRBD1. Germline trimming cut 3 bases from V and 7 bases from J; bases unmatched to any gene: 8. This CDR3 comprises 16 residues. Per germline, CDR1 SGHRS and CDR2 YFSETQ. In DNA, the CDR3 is TGCGCCAGCAGCTCCGGGACAGGGGGCGTTATAAATGAGCAGTTCTTC. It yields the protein CASSSGTGGVINEQFF.

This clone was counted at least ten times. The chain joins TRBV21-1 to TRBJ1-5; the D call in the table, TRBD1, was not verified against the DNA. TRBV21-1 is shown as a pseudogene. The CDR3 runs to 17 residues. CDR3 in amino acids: CASTHGTGDSSNQPQHF. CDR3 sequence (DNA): TGTGCCAGCACCCACGGGACAGGGGATAGTAGCAATCAGCCCCAGCATTTT.

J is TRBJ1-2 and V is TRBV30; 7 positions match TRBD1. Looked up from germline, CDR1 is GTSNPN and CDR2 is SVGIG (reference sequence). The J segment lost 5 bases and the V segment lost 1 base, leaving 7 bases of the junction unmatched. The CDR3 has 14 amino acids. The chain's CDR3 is CAWSGQGGGYGYTF. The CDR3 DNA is TGTGCCTGGAGTGGACAGGGTGGGGGATATGGCTACACCTTC. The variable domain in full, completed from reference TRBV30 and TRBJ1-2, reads SQTIHQWPATLVQPVGSPLSLECTVEGTSNPNLYWYRQAAGRGLQLLFYSVGIGQISSEVPQNLSASRPQDRQFILSSKKLLLSDSGFYLCAWSGQGGGYGYTFGSGTRLTVV.

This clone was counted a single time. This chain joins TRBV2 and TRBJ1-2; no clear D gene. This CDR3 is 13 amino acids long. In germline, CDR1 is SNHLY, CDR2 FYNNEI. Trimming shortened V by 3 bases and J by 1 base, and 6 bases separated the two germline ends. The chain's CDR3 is CASSDEVNYGYTF. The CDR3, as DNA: TGTGCCAGCAGTGATGAGGTTAACTATGGCTACACCTTC.

Here the CDR3 DNA reads TGTGCCAGCAGCGACCCAGACAGCAACACCGGGGAGCTGTTTTTT. This sequence encodes CASSDPDSNTGELFF. The chain has TRBV11-1 and TRBJ2-2; D possibly corresponds to TRBD1 (5 bases). Trimming removed 5 bases at V and 2 bases at J, with 12 bases between. This CDR3 comprises 15 residues. Per germline, CDR1 SGHAT and CDR2 FQDESV (reference sequence).

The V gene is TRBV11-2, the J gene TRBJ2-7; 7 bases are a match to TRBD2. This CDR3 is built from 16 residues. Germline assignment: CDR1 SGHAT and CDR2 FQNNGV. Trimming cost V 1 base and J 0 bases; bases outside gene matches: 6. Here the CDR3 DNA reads TGTGCCAGCAGCTTAGCTAGCGGATTTAGCTCCTACGAGCAGTACTTC. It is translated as CASSLASGFSSYEQYF.

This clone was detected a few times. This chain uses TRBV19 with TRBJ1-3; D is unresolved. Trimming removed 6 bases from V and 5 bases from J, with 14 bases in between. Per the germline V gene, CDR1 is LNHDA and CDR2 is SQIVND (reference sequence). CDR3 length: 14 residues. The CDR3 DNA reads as TGTGCCAGTAGGGAGACCCCCAGTCGAAACACCATATATTTT. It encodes CASRETPSRNTIYF.

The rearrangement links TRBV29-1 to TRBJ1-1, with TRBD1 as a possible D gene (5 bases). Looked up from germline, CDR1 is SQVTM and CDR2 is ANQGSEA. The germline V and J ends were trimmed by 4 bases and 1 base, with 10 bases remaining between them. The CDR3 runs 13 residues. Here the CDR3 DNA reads TGCAGCGTTGGGGAGGGGACGAACACTGAAGCTTTCTTT. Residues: CSVGEGTNTEAFF.

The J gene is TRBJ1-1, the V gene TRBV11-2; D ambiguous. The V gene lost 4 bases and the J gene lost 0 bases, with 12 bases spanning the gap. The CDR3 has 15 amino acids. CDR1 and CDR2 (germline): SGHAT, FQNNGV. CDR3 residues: CASSSAGIMNTEAFF. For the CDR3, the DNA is TGTGCCAGCAGCTCGGCGGGGATCATGAACACTGAAGCTTTCTTT.

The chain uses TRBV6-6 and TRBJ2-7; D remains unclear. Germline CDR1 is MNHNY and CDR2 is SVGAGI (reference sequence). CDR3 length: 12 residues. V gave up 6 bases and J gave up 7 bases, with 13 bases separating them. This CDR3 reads CASSPEVREQYF. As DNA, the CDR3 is TGTGCCAGCAGCCCAGAAGTCAGAGAGCAGTACTTC.

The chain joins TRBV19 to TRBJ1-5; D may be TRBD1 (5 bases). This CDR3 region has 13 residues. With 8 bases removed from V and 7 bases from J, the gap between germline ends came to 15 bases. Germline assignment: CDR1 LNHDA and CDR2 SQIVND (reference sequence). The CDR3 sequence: CASGSQGGQPQHF. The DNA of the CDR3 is TGTGCCAGTGGGTCTCAGGGCGGCCAGCCCCAGCATTTT.

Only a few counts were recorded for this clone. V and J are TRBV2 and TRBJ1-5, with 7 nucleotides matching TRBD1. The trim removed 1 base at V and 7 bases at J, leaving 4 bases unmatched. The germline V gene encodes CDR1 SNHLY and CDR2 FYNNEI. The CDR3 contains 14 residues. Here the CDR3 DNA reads TGTGCCAGCAGTGAAGACAGGGGAGGCCAGCCCCAGCATTTT. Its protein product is CASSEDRGGQPQHF.

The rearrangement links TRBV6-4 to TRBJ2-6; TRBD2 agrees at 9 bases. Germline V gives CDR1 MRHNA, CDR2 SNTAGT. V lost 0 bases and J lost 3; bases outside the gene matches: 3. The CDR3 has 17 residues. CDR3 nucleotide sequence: TGTGCCAGCAGTGACTCTGTAGCGGGAGATGGGGCCAACGTCCTGACTTTC. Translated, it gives CASSDSVAGDGANVLTF.

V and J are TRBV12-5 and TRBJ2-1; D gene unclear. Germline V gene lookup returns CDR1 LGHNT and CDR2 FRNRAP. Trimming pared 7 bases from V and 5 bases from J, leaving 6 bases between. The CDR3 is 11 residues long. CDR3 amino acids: CASALNNEQFF. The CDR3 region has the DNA TGTGCTAGTGCCCTTAACAATGAGCAGTTCTTC.

CDR3 amino acids: CASSIGGGHSPLHF. In nucleotides, the CDR3 is TGTGCCAGTAGTATCGGAGGGGGCCATTCACCCCTCCACTTT. The J gene is TRBJ1-6, the V gene TRBV19, with 7 bases lining up with TRBD1. Germline V gene data show CDR1 as LNHDA and CDR2 as SQIVND (reference sequence). This CDR3 is 14 amino acids long. J lost 8 bases, V lost 3 bases, and 4 bases had no gene match.

This CDR3 reads CASSVESGTTNEKLFF. The CDR3 DNA sequence: TGTGCCAGCAGCGTAGAATCAGGTACAACTAATGAAAAACTGTTTTTT. The rearrangement uses TRBV9 and TRBJ1-4; D unresolved. Germline V gene lookup returns CDR1 SGDLS and CDR2 YYNGEE. Trimming cost V 0 bases and J 0 bases, with 9 bases left between them. The CDR3 runs to 16 residues.

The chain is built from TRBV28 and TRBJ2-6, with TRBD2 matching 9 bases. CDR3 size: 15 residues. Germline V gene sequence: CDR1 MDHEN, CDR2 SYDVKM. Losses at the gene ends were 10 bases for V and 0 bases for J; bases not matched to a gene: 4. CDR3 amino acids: CATSGGSSGANVLTF. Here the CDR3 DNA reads TGTGCCACCAGCGGGGGGTCCTCTGGGGCCAACGTCCTGACTTTC.

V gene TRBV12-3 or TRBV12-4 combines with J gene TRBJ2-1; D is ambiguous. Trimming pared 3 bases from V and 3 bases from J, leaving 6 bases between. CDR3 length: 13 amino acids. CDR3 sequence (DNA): TGTGCCAGCAGTTTGGAGAACTACAATGAGCAGTTCTTC. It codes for CASSLENYNEQFF.